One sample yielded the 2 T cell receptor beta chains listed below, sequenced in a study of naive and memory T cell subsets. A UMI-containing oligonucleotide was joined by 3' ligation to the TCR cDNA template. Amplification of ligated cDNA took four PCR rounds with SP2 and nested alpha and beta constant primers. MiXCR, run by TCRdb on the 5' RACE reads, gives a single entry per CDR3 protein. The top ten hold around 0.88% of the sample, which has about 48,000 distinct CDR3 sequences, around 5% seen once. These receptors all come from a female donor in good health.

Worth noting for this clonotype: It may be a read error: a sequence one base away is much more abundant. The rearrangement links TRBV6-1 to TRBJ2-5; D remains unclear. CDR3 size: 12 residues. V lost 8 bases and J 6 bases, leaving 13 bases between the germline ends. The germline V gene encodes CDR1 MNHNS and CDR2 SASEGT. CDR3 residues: CASRVRTQTQYF. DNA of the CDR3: TGTGCCAGCCGTGTTCGCACCCAGACCCAGTACTTC.

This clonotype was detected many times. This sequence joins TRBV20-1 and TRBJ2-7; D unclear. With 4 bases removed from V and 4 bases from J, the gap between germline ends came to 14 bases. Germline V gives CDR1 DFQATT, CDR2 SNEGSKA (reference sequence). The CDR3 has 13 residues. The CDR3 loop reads CSATRPSWYEQYF. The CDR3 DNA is TGCAGTGCTACCCGACCCTCCTGGTACGAGCAGTACTTC.